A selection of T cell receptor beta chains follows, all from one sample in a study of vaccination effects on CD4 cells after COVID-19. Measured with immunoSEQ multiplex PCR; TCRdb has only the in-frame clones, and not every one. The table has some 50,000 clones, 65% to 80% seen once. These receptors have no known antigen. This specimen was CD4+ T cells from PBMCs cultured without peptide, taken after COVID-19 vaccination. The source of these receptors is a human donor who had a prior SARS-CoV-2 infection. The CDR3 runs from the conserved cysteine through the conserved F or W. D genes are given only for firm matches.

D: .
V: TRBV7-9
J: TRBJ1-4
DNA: TGTGCCAGCAGCTCGAGCCGTGAAAAACTGTTTTTT
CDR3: CASSSSREKLFF

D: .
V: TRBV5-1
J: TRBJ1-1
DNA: TGCGCCAGCAGCGTCCAGACAGGGAACACTGAAGCTTTCTTT
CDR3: CASSVQTGNTEAFF

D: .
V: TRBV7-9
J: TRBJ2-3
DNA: TGTGCCAGCAGCCGCTTAGTGGGGACGCAGTATTTT
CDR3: CASSRLVGTQYF

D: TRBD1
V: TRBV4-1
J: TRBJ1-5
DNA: TGCGCCAGCAGCGCCCGTTATCCGGGACAGGGGGATCAGCCCCAGCATTTT
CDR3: CASSARYPGQGDQPQHF

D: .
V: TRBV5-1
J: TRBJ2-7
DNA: TGCGCCAGCAGCGAGGGGTCCTCCTACGAGCAGTACTTC
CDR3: CASSEGSSYEQYF

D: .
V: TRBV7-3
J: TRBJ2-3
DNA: TGTGCCAGCCCCCCGCGAGGCTCAGATACGCAGTATTTT
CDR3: CASPPRGSDTQYF

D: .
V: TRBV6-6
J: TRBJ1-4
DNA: TGTGCCAGCAGTTACTCGAGAGACCCAGGGAGCGAAAAACTGTTTTTT
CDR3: CASSYSRDPGSEKLFF

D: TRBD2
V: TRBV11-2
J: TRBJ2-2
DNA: TGTGCCAGCAGCTTAGTCTCGGGGGGTTACACCGGGGAGCTGTTTTTT
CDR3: CASSLVSGGYTGELFF

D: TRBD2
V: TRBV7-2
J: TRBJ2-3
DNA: TGTGCCAGCAGCTTGCTAACTAGCGGGGGGACAGATACGCAGTATTTT
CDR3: CASSLLTSGGTDTQYF

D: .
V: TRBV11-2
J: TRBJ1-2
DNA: TGTGCCAGCAGCCCAGGGGATCGCTATGGCTACACCTTC
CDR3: CASSPGDRYGYTF

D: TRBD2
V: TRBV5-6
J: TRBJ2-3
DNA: TGTGCCAGCAGCTTGTACGGCGGGAGGGCCATAAGGGATACGCAGTATTTT
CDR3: CASSLYGGRAIRDTQYF

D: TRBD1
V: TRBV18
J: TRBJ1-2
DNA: TGTGCCAGCTCACCAACCGGGACAGGGTGGAATGGCTACACCTTC
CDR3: CASSPTGTGWNGYTF

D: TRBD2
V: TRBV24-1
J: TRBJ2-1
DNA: TGTGCCACCAGTGATTTAGGGGTGGGGAGGGACAATGAGCAGTTCTTC
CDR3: CATSDLGVGRDNEQFF